Listed here is a single TCR beta chain. This could be a read error, since a much larger clone is one nucleotide away. Each CDR3 protein is one row after TCRdb ran MiXCR on the reads. The data contain roughly 640,000 distinct CDR3 sequences, 24% of them singletons. This entry is derived from a study of T cell repertoires in cytomegalovirus infection. This CDR3 region has 14 residues. The V gene's germline CDR1 is SGHTA and CDR2 FQGNSA. J was trimmed by 0 bases and V by 10 bases; bases with no gene match: 9. This chain joins TRBV7-2 and TRBJ2-7, with 7 bases matching TRBD2. Sequencing input: CD8+ T cells from PBMCs. The sequence was obtained from a human donor in good health (CMV status not recorded). Some clones in this sample may be carry-over from other donors' samples. In nucleotides, the CDR3 is TGTGCCATCGCGGGGGTAGGGAGCTCCTACGAGCAGTACGTC. Translated, it gives CAIAGVGSSYEQYV.